Below, 2 T cell receptor beta chains from the same sample are listed, as sequenced in a study of CD8+CD57+ T cells in acquired aplastic anemia. Profiles of TCR beta VDJ and CDR3 were generated from a genomic DNA template. TCRdb used MiXCR to reprocess the reads, holding one entry per CDR3 protein. The sample records a few hundred thousand distinct CDR3 sequences, about three fifths being singletons. CD8+CD57+ cell expansion, shown by flow cytometry, had occurred in the patients selected for sequencing. Sequenced material: sorted CD4+, CD8+, or CD8+CD57+ T cells (not recorded which) from PBMCs. These TCRs come from a human donor with aplastic anemia.

The table lists this clonotype with many counts. This chain uses TRBV5-6 with TRBJ2-2; D unclear. The CDR3 length is 14 residues. Per germline, CDR1 SGHDT and CDR2 YYEEEE. V lost 4 bases, J lost 0 bases, and 7 bases lay in between. Here the CDR3 reads CASSVGSNTGELFF. The CDR3, as DNA: TGTGCCAGCAGCGTGGGCTCGAACACCGGGGAGCTGTTTTTT.

The sample holds many counts of this clonotype. This sequence joins TRBV19 and TRBJ2-5; 10 positions match TRBD1. The CDR3 loop spans 16 amino acids. The V segment lost 2 bases and the J segment 2 bases; nucleotides outside the gene matches: 5. Germline V gene sequence: CDR1 LNHDA, CDR2 SQIVND (reference sequence). The CDR3 DNA sequence: TGTGCCAGTAGTATAAGGGACAGGGGTGGTCAAGAGACCCAGTACTTC. Its protein product is CASSIRDRGGQETQYF.